A selection of T cell receptor beta chains follows, all from one sample in a study of blood T cells in healthy people across ages. TCRdb ran MiXCR on the 5' RACE reads and lists one entry per CDR3 protein. The data show fewer than 2,000,000 distinct CDR3 sequences, around 36% seen once. Sequenced: blood. The source of these receptors is a woman aged 25 to 39 in good health. Each CDR3 is given with its conserved first and last residue. A D gene is named only where the DNA matches it firmly. The size entry is marked missing in some rows and otherwise reads once, few, many or a size class.

TRBV6-6	few	NA	TRBJ1-2	CASSQFPPGTKYGYTF	TGTGCCAGCAGCCAATTCCCCCCAGGGACAAAGTATGGCTACACCTTC
TRBV7-2	many	NA	TRBJ2-1	CASSLDTVFPDDEQFF	TGTGCCAGCAGCTTGGATACAGTCTTCCCTGACGATGAGCAGTTCTTC
TRBV10-3	NA	TRBD2	TRBJ2-1	CAISGRHNEQFF	TGTGCCATCAGCGGGAGGCACAATGAGCAGTTCTTC
TRBV29-1	many	NA	TRBJ2-5	CSVELRETQYF	TGCAGCGTTGAGCTACGGGAGACCCAGTACTTC
TRBV29-1	many	TRBD1	TRBJ2-1	CSVAPGQGAFEQFF	TGCAGCGTTGCCCCGGGACAGGGGGCGTTTGAGCAGTTCTTC
TRBV7-2	NA	NA	TRBJ1-2	CASSPRPKGSGYGYTF	TGTGCCAGCAGCCCACGACCCAAGGGTTCCGGCTATGGCTACACCTTC
TRBV7-2	many	TRBD2	TRBJ2-7	CASSPRGGRYYEQYF	TGTGCCAGCAGCCCCAGGGGCGGGAGGTACTACGAGCAGTACTTC
TRBV7-9	few	NA	TRBJ2-7	CASSSLRREDPSEQYF	TGTGCCAGCAGCTCCTTAAGGCGGGAAGATCCCTCCGAGCAGTACTTC
TRBV9	NA	NA	TRBJ2-7	CASSEGRNLRGQYF	TGTGCCAGCAGCGAAGGGAGAAACCTACGAGGGCAGTACTTC
TRBV6-1	few	NA	TRBJ1-2	CASSEAGEGVYYGYTF	TGTGCCAGCAGTGAAGCGGGTGAAGGAGTTTACTATGGCTACACCTTC
TRBV15	few	NA	TRBJ1-2	CATSRDRRVVYGYTF	TGTGCCACCAGCAGAGATCGGAGGGTGGTCTATGGCTACACCTTC